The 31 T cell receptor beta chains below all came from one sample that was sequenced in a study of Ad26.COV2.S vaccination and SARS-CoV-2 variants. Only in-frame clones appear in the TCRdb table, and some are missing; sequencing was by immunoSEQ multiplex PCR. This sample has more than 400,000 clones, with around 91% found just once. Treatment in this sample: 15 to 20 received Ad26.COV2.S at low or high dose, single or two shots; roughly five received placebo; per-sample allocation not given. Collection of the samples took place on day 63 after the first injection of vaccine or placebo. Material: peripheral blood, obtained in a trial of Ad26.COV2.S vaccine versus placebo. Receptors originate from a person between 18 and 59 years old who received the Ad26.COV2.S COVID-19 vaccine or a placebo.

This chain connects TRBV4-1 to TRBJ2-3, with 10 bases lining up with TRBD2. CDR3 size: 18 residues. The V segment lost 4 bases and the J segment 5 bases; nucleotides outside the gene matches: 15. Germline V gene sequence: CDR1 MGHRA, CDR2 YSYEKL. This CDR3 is CASSPPGLAGDGGDTQYF. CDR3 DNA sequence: TGCGCCAGCAGCCCCCCTGGGCTAGCGGGAGATGGTGGAGATACGCAGTATTTT.

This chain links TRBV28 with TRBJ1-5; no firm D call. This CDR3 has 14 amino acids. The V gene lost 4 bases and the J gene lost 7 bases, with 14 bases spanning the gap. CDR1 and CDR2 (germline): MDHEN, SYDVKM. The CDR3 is CASSWPSPGQPQHF. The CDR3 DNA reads TGTGCCAGCAGTTGGCCCTCCCCGGGACAGCCCCAGCATTTT.

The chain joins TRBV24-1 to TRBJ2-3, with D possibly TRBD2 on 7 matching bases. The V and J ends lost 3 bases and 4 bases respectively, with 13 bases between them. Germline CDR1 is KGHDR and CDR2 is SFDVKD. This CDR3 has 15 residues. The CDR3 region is CATSDMGGGPDTQYF. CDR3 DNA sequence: TGTGCCACCAGTGATATGGGGGGGGGCCCAGATACGCAGTATTTT.

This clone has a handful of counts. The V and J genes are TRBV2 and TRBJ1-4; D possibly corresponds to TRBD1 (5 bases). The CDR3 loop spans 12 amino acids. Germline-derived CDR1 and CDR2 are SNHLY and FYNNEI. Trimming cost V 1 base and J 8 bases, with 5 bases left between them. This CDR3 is CASSEDREKLFF. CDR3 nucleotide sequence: TGTGCCAGCAGTGAAGACAGGGAAAAACTGTTTTTT.

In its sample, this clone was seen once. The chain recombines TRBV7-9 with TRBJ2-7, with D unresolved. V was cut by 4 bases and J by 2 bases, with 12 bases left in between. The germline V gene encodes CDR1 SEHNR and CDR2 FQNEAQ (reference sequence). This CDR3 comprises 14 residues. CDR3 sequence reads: CASSSPDWPYEQYF. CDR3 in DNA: TGTGCCAGCAGCTCCCCTGACTGGCCCTACGAGCAGTACTTC.

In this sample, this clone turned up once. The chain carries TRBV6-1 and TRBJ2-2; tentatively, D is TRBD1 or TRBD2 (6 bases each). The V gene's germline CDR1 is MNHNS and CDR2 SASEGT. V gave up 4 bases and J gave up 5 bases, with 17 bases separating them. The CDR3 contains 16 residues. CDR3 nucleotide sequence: TGTGCCAGCAGTGGTATAAGGGGGGCCAGGACCGGGGAGCTGTTTTTT. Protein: CASSGIRGARTGELFF.

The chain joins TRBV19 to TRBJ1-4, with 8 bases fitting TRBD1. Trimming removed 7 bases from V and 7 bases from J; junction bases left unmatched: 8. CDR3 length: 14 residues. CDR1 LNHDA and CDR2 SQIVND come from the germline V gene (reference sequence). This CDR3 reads CASNQGAGSEKLFF. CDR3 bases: TGTGCCAGTAACCAGGGGGCGGGAAGTGAAAAACTGTTTTTT.

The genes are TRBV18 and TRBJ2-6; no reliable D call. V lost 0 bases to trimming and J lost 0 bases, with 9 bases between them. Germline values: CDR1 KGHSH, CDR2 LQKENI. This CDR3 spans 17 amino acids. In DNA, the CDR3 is TGTGCCAGCTCACCACCGGGCAGACTCTCTGGGGCCAACGTCCTGACTTTC. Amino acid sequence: CASSPPGRLSGANVLTF.

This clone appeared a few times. The CDR3 sequence: CSVTGHLNTEAFF. DNA for the CDR3: TGCAGCGTGACGGGACACCTGAACACTGAAGCTTTCTTT. The V gene is TRBV29-1, the J gene TRBJ1-1; possibly TRBD1 for D (6 bases). From germline, CDR1 is SQVTM and CDR2 ANQGSEA. Trimming shortened V by 6 bases and J by 0 bases, and 11 bases separated the two germline ends. The CDR3 contains 13 residues.

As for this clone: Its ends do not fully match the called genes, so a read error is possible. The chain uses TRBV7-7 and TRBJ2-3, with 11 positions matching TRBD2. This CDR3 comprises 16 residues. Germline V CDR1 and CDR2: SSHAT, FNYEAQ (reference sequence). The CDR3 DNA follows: TGTGCTAGCAGTATCGGGACTAGCGGTAGCACAGATACGCAGTATTTT. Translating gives CASSIGTSGSTDTQYF.

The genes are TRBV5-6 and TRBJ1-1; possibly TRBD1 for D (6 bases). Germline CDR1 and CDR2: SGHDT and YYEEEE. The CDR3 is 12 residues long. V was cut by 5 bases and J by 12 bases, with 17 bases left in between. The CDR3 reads CASRGGGLDSFF. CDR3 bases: TGTGCCAGCAGGGGAGGGGGGCTCGATTCTTTCTTT.

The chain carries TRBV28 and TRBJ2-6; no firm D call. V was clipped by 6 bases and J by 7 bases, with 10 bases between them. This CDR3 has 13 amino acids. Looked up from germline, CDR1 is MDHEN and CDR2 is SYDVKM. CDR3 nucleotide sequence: TGTGCCAGCAGCCTGACGGCCGCCAACGTCCTGACTTTC. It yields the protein CASSLTAANVLTF.

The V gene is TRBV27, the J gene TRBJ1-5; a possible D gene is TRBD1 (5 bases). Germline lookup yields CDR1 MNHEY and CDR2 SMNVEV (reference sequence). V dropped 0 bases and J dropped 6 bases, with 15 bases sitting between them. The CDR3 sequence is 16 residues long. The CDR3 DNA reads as TGTGCCAGCAGTTTATCGTGGGGGGTAGCGGGTCAGCCCCAGCATTTT. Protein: CASSLSWGVAGQPQHF.

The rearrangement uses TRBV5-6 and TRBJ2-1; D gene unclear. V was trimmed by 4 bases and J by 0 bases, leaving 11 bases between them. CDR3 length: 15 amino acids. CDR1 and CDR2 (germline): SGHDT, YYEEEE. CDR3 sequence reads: CASSGSGPSYNEQFF. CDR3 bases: TGTGCCAGCAGCGGTAGTGGGCCCTCCTACAATGAGCAGTTCTTC.

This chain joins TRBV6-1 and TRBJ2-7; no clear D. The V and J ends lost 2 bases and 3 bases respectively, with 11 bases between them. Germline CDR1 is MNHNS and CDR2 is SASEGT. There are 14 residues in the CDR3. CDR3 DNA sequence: TGTGCCAGCAGTGAATACCGAATTCGCTACGAGCAGTACTTC. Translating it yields CASSEYRIRYEQYF.

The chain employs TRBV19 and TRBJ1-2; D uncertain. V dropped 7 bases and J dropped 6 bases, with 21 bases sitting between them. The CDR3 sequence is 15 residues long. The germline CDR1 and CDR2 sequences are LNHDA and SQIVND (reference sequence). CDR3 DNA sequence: TGTGCCAGTATGGGAGATAGCATCGCCAGAGATGGCTACACCTTC. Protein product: CASMGDSIARDGYTF.

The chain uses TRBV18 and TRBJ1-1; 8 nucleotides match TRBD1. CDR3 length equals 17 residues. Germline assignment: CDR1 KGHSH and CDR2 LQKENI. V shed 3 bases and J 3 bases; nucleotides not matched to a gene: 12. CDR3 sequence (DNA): TGTGCCAGCTCACCGACAGGGGTCGCCACCATCGACACTGAAGCTTTCTTT. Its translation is CASSPTGVATIDTEAFF.

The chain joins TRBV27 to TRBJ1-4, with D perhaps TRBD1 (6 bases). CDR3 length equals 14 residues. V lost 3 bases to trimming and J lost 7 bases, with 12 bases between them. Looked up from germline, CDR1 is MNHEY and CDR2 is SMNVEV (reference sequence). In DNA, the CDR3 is TGTGCCAGCAGTTTCGGGGGCTCCCGTGAAAAACTGTTTTTT. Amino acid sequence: CASSFGGSREKLFF.

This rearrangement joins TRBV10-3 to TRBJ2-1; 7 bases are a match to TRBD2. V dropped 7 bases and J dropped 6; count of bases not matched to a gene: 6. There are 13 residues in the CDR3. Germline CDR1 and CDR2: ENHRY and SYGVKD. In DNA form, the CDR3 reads TGTGCCATCAAAAGAGCGGGAACCAATGAGCAGTTCTTC. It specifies CAIKRAGTNEQFF.

CDR3 bases: TGCGCCAGCAGCTCAACAGGAAACTCTGGAAACACCATATATTTT. This translates into CASSSTGNSGNTIYF. The chain is built from TRBV5-1 and TRBJ1-3; D may be TRBD1 (5 bases). The germline V gene has CDR1 SGHRS and CDR2 YFSETQ. V was cut by 3 bases and J by 0 bases, with 10 bases left in between. The CDR3 contains 15 residues.

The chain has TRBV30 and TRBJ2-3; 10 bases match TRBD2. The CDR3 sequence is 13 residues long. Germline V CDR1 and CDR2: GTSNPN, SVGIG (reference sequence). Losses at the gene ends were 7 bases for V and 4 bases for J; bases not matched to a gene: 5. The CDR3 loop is CALSSGSPDTQYF. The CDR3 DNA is TGTGCCTTATCTAGCGGGAGCCCAGATACGCAGTATTTT.

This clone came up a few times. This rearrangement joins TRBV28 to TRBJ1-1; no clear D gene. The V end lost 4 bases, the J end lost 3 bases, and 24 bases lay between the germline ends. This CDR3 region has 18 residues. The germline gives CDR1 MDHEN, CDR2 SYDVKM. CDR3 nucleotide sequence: TGTGCCAGCAGTTCCCTTCGTTGGGCTTCTCTTTCGCACACTGAAGCTTTCTTT. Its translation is CASSSLRWASLSHTEAFF.

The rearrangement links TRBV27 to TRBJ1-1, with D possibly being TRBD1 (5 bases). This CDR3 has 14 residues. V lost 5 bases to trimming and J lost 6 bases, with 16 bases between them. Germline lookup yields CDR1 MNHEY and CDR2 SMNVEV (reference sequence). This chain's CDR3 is CASSPTVILSEAFF. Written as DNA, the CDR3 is TGTGCCAGCAGTCCGACAGTCATCCTCTCTGAAGCTTTCTTT.

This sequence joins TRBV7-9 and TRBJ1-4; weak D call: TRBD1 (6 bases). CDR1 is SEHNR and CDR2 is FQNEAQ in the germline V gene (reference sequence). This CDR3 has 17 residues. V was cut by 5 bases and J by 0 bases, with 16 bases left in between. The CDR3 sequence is CASSPPGQFATNEKLFF. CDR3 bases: TGTGCCAGCAGCCCCCCGGGACAATTCGCAACTAATGAAAAACTGTTTTTT.

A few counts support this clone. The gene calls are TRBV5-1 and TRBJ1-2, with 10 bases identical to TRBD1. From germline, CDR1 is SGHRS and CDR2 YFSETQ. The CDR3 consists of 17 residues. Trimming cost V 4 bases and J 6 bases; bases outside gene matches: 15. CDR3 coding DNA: TGCGCCAGCAGCCTAGACAGGGGGCGCGGGTTATCGGATGGCTACACCTTC. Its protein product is CASSLDRGRGLSDGYTF.

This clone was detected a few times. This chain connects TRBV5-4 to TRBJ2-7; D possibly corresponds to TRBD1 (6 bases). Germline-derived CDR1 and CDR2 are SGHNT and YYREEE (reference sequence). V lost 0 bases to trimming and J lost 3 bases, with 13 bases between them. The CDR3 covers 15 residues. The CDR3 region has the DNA TGTGCCAGCAGCTTGGCCGCAGGGGCGGGCTACGAGCAGTACTTC. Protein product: CASSLAAGAGYEQYF.

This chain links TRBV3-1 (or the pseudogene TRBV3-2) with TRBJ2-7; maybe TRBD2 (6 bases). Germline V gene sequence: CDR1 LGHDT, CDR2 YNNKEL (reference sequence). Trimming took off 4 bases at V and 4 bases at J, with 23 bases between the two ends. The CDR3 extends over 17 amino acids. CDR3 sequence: CASSRALGTGKVYEQYF. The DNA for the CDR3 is TGTGCCAGCAGCCGGGCTTTGGGGACTGGAAAGGTTTACGAGCAGTACTTC.

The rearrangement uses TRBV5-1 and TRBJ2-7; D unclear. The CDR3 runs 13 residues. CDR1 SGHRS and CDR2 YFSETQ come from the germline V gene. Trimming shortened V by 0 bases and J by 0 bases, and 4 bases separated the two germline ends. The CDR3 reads CASSLAASYEQYF. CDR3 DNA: TGCGCCAGCAGCTTGGCGGCCTCCTACGAGCAGTACTTC.

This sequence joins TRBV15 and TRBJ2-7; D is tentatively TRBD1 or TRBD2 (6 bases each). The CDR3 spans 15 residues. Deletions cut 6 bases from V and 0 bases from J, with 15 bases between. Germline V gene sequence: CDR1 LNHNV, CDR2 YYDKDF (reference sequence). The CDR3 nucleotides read TGTGCCACCAGATCCACACAGGGAGGCTCCTACGAGCAGTACTTC. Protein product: CATRSTQGGSYEQYF.

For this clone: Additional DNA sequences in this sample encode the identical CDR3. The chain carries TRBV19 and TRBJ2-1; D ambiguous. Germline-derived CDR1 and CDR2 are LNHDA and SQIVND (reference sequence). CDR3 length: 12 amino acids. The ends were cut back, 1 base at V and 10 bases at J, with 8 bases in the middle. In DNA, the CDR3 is TGTGCCAGTAGTATAGGGGTGAACGAGCAGTTCTTC. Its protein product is CASSIGVNEQFF.

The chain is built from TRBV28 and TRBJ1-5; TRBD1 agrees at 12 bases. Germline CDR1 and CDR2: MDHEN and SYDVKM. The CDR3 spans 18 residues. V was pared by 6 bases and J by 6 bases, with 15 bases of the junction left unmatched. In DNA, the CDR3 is TGTGCCAGCAGCTGGGCACCCGGGACAGGGGGCTTTAGTCAGCCCCAGCATTTT. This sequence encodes CASSWAPGTGGFSQPQHF.